This T cell receptor (beta chain) was documented in a study of T cell repertoires in cytomegalovirus infection. As for the study in general: Selection of CMV epitopes for the study included recently identified HLA-C-restricted and well-studied HLA-B-restricted ones. It can be stated that public TCR beta signatures indicated CMV infection as well as a matching HLA type. Study-level points and caveats: The response measured ex vivo was dominated by TCR beta clonotypes (HLA-C-restricted and CMV-specific).

As for this clonotype: Its antigen is still unknown.

TCRdb independently ran MiXCR on the reads; one entry per CDR3 protein. This table holds a few hundred thousand distinct CDR3 sequences, 20% to 25% found once. With 0 bases removed from V and 3 bases from J, the gap between germline ends came to 13 bases. This CDR3 contains 15 residues. Per germline, CDR1 SGHRS and CDR2 YFSETQ. The V call is TRBV5-1, the J call TRBJ2-7; D possibly corresponds to TRBD2 (6 bases). This clonotype originated in a human donor in good health (CMV status not recorded). Some clones in this sample may be carry-over from other donors' samples. This specimen was cultured PBMCs, taken from culture after CMV antigen stimulation. The CDR3 nucleotides are TGCGCCAGCAGCTTGGGACTAGTGGGGCACTACGAGCAGTACTTC. It translates to CASSLGLVGHYEQYF.